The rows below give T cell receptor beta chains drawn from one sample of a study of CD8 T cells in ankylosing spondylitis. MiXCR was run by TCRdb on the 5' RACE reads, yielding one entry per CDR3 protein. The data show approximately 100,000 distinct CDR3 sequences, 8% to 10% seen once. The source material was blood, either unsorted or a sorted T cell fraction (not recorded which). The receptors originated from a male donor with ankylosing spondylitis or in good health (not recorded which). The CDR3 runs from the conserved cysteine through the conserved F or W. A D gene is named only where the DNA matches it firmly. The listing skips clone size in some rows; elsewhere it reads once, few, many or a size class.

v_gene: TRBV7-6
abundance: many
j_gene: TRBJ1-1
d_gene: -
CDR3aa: CASSPDSRKAFF
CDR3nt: TGTGCCAGCAGCCCCGACTCCCGCAAAGCTTTCTTT

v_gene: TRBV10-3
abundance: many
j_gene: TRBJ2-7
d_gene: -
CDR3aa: CAISDAIPEYEQYF
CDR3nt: TGTGCCATCAGTGATGCAATCCCCGAATACGAGCAGTACTTC

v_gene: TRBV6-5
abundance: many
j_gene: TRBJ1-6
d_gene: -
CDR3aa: CASSYAGPVPYSPLHF
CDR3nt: TGTGCCAGCAGTTACGCCGGGCCAGTTCCCTATTCACCCCTCCACTTT

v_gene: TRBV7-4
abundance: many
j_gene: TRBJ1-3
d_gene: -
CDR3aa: CASSSPIKCPSGNTIYF
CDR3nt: TGTGCCAGCAGCTCCCCCATCAAGTGCCCCTCTGGAAACACCATATATTTT

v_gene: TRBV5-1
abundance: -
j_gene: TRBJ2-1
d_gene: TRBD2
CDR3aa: CASSLLAGGKNEQFF
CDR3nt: TGCGCCAGCAGCTTACTAGCGGGAGGAAAGAATGAGCAGTTCTTC

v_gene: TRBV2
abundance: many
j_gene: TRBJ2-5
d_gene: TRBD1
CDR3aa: CASKPSGGVQTQYF
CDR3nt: TGTGCCAGCAAACCTTCAGGGGGCGTACAGACCCAGTACTTC

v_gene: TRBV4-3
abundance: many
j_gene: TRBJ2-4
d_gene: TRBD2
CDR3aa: CASSQTLAGANIQYF
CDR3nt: TGCGCCAGCAGCCAAACCCTAGCGGGAGCGAACATTCAGTACTTC

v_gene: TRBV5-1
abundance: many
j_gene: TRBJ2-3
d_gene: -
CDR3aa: CASSPEGIPNTTDTQYF
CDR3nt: TGCGCCAGCAGCCCGGAGGGGATCCCTAACACCACAGATACGCAGTATTTT

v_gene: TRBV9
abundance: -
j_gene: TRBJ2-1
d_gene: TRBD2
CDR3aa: CASSATEGTSGGGQFF
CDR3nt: TGTGCCAGCAGCGCAACGGAAGGGACTAGCGGGGGGGGGCAGTTCTTC

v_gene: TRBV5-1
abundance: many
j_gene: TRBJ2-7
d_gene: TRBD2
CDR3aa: CASSLLGLAGDEQYF
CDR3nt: TGCGCCAGCAGCTTGTTGGGACTAGCGGGAGACGAGCAGTACTTC